The clone carrying this T cell receptor beta chain was detected only a few times. The source of the sample is a study of patients and donors after allogeneic stem cell transplantation. Via MiXCR, TCRdb re-called the RT-PCR reads, giving one row per CDR3 protein. The table includes roughly 190,000 distinct CDR3 sequences, around two fifths detected once. The CDR3 is 15 residues long. The trim removed 2 bases at V and 5 bases at J, leaving 4 bases unmatched. Sequencing used blood, either unsorted or a sorted T cell fraction (not recorded which). The origin of this receptor is a human donor who was either an allogeneic HSCT recipient or a stem cell or donor lymphocyte infusion donor (not recorded which). It is not recorded whose cells these are; they may come from a transplant donor. V is TRBV12-3 or TRBV12-4 and J is TRBJ2-1; 9 nucleotides align to TRBD2. The CDR3 DNA follows: TGTGCCAGCAGTTTAAGAGCGGGAGGCCACAATGAGCAGTTCTTC. This codes for CASSLRAGGHNEQFF.